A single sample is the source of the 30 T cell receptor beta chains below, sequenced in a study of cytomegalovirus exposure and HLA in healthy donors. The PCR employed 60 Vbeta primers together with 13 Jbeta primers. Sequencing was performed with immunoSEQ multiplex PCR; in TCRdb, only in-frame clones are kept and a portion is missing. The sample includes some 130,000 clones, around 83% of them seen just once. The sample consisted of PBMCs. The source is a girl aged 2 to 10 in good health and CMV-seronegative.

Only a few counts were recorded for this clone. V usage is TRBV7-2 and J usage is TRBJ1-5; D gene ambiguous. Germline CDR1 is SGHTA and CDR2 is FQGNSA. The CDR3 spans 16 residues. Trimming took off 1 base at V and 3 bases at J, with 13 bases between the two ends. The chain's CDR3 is CASSLGPVTPNQPQHF. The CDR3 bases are TGTGCCAGCAGCTTAGGTCCGGTAACCCCCAATCAGCCCCAGCATTTT.

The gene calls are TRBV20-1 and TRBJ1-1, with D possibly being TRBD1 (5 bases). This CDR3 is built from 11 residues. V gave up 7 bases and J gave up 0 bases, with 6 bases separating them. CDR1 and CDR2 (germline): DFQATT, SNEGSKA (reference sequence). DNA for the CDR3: TGCAGTGGACAGTTGAACACTGAAGCTTTCTTT. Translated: CSGQLNTEAFF.

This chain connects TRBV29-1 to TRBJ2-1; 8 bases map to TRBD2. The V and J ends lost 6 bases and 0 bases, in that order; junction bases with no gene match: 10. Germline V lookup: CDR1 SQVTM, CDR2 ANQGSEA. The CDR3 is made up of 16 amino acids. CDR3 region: CSVWSHAGGSYNEQFF. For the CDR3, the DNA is TGCAGCGTGTGGTCCCACGCGGGAGGCTCCTACAATGAGCAGTTCTTC.

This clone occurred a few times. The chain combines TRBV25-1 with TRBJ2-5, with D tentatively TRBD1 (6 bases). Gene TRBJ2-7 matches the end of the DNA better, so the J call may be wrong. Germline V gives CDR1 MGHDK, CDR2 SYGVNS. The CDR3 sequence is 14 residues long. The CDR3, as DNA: TGTGCCAGCGGCACCCAAACAGGGTCGTACGAGCAGTACTTC. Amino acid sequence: CASGTQTGSYEQYF.

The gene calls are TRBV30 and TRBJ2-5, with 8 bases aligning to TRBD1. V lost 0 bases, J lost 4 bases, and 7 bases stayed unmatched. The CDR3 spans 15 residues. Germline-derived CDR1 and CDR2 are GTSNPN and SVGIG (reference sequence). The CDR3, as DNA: TGTGCCTGGAGTGTACGACAGGGGTGGGGAGAGACCCAGTACTTC. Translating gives CAWSVRQGWGETQYF. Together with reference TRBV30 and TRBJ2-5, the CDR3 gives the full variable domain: SQTIHQWPATLVQPVGSPLSLECTVEGTSNPNLYWYRQAAGRGLQLLFYSVGIGQISSEVPQNLSASRPQDRQFILSSKKLLLSDSGFYLCAWSVRQGWGETQYFGPGTRLLVL.

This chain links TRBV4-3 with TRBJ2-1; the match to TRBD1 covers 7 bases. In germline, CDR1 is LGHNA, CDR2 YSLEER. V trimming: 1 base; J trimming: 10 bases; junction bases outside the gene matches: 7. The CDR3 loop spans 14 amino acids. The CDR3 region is CASSQVQGIREQFF. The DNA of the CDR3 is TGCGCCAGCAGCCAAGTACAGGGGATACGGGAGCAGTTCTTC.

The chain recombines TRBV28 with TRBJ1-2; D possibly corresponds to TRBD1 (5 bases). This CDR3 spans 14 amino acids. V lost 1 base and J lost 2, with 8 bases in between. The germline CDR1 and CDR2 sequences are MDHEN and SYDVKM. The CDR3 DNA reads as TGTGCCAGCAGTTTATTTGGGGGGAACTATGGCTACACCTTC. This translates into CASSLFGGNYGYTF.

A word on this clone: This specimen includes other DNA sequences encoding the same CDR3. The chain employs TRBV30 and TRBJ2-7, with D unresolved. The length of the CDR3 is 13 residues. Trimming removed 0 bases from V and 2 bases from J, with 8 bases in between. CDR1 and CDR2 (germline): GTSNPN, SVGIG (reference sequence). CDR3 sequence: CAWSVRLAYEQYF. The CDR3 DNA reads TGTGCCTGGAGTGTAAGACTGGCCTACGAGCAGTACTTC. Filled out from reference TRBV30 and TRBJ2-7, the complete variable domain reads SQTIHQWPATLVQPVGSPLSLECTVEGTSNPNLYWYRQAAGRGLQLLFYSVGIGQISSEVPQNLSASRPQDRQFILSSKKLLLSDSGFYLCAWSVRLAYEQYFGPGTRLTVT.

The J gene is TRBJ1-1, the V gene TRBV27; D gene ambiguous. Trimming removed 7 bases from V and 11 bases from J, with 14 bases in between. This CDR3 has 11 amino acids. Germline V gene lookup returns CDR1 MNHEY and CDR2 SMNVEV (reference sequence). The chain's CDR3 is CASISGSRAFF. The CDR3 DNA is TGTGCCAGCATTTCGGGATCGAGGGCTTTCTTT.

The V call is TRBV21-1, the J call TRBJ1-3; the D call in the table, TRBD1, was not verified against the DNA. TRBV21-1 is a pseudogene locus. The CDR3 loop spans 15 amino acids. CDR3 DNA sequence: TGTGCCAGCAGCGGGGTGAGGGGGCTTGGAAACACCATATATTTT. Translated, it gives CASSGVRGLGNTIYF.

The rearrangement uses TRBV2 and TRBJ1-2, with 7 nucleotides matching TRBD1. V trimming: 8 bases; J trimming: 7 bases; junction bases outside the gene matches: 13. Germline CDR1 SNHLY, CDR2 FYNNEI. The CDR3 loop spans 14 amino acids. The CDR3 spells CASGRSTQGLGYTF. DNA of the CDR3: TGTGCCAGCGGGCGGTCGACACAGGGGCTTGGCTACACCTTC. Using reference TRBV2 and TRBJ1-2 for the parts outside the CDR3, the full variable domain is EPEVTQTPSHQVTQMGQEVILRCVPISNHLYFYWYRQILGQKVEFLVSFYNNEISEKSEIFDDQFSVERPDGSNFTLKIRSTKLEDSAMYFCASGRSTQGLGYTFGSGTRLTVV.

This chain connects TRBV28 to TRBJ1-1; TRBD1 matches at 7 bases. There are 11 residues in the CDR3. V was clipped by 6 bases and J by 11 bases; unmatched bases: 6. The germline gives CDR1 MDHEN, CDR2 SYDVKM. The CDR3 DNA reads TGTGCCAGCAGACGTACAGGGGAGGCTTTCTTT. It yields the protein CASRRTGEAFF.

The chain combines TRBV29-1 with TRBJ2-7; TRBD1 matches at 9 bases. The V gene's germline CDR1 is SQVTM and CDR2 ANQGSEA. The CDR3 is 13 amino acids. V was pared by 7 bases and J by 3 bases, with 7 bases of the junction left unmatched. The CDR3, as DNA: TGCAGCGCCCAGGACAGGGGCCACTACGAGCAGTACTTC. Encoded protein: CSAQDRGHYEQYF.

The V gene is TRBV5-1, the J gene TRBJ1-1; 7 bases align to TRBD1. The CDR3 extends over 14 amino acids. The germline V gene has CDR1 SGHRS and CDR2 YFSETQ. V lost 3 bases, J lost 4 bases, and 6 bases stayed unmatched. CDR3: CASSSDPGGTEAFF. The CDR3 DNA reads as TGCGCCAGCAGCTCCGATCCAGGGGGCACTGAAGCTTTCTTT.

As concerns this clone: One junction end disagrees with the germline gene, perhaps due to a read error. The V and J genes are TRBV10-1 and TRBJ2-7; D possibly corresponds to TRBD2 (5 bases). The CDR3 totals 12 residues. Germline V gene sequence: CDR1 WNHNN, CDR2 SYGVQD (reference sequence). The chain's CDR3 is CASSEKLIARRF. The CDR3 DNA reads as TGCGCCAGCAGTGAGAAATTGATAGCAAGGAGGTTC.

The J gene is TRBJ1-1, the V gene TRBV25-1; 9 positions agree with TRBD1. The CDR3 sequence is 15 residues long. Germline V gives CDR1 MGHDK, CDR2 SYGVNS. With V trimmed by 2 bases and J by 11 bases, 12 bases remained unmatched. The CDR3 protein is CASSETGTGMPEAFF. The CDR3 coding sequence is TGTGCCAGCAGTGAAACCGGGACAGGGATGCCCGAGGCTTTCTTT.

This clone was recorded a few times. The CDR3 nucleotides are TGTGCCAGCAGCTTGGCCCCTAGCGCCTCCTACAATGAGCAGTTCTTC. As protein: CASSLAPSASYNEQFF. The V gene is TRBV5-4, the J gene TRBJ2-1, with D possibly being TRBD2 (6 bases). Trimming removed 0 bases from V and 0 bases from J, with 10 bases in between. Germline CDR1 reads SGHNT; CDR2 reads YYREEE (reference sequence). CDR3 length equals 16 residues.

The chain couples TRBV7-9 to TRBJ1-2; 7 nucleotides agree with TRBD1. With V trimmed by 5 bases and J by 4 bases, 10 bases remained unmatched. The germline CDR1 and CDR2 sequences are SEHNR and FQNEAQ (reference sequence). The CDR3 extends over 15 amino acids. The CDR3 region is CASSENTDRSYGYTF. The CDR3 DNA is TGTGCCAGCAGCGAAAATACGGACAGGAGCTATGGCTACACCTTC.

Here the CDR3 reads CASSVISTGTSGRLLFF. CDR3 sequence (DNA): TGTGCCAGCAGCGTCATATCCACCGGGACTAGCGGGAGGCTTCTGTTCTTC. The rearrangement links TRBV7-9 to TRBJ2-1, with 15 nucleotides matching TRBD2. CDR3 length: 17 residues. V trimming: 5 bases; J trimming: 15 bases; junction bases outside the gene matches: 17. Germline V CDR1 and CDR2: SEHNR, FQNEAQ (reference sequence).

CDR3 sequence reads: CASSEGGRGFSETQYF. The CDR3 DNA sequence: TGTGCCAGCAGCGAGGGGGGCAGGGGGTTTTCAGAGACCCAGTACTTC. The chain carries TRBV7-2 and TRBJ2-5; possibly TRBD1 for D (7 bases). V was clipped by 5 bases and J by 4 bases, with 20 bases between them. The CDR3 loop spans 16 amino acids. The V gene's germline CDR1 is SGHTA and CDR2 FQGNSA.

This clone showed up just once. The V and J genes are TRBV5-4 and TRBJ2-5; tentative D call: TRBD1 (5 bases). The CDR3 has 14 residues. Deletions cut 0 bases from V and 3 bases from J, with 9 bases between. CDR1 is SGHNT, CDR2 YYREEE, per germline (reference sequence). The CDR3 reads CASSLAGREETQYF. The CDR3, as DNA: TGTGCCAGCAGCTTGGCAGGCAGGGAAGAGACCCAGTACTTC.

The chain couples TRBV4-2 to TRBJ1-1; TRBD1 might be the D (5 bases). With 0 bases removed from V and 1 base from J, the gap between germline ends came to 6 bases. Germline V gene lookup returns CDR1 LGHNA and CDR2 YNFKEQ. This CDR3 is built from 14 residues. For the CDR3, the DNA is TGTGCCAGCAGCCAAGAAAGGGGGAACACTGAAGCTTTCTTT. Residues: CASSQERGNTEAFF.

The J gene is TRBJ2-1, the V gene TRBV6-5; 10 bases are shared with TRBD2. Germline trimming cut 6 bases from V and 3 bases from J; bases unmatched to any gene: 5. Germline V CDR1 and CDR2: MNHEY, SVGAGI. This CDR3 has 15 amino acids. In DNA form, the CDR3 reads TGTGCCAGCAGGCCACTAGCGGGGAACTACAATGAGCAGTTCTTC. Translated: CASRPLAGNYNEQFF.

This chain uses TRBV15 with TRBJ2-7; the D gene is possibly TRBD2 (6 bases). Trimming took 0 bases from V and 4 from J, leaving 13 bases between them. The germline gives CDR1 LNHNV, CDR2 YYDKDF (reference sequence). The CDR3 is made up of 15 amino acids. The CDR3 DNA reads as TGTGCCACCAGCAGAGATAGAGGGCGGGATTACGAGCAGTACTTC. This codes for CATSRDRGRDYEQYF.

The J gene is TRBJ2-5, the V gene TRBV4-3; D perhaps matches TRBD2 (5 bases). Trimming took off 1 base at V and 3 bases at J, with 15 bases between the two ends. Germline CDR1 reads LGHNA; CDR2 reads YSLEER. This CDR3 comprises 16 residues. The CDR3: CASSQGKRLGEETQYF. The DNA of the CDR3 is TGCGCCAGCAGCCAAGGAAAGCGGCTCGGTGAAGAGACCCAGTACTTC.

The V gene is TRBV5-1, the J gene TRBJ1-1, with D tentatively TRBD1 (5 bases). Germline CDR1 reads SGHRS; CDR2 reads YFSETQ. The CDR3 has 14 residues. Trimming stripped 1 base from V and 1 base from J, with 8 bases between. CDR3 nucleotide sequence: TGCGCCAGCAGCTTGTGGGGCGAGAACACTGAAGCTTTCTTT. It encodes CASSLWGENTEAFF.

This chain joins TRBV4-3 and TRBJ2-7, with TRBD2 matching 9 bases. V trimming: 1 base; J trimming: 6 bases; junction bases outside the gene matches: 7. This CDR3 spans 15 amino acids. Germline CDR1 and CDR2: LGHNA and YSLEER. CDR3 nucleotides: TGCGCCAGCAGCCAAGTGCTCGGACTAGCGCGCGAGCAGTACTTC. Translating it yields CASSQVLGLAREQYF.

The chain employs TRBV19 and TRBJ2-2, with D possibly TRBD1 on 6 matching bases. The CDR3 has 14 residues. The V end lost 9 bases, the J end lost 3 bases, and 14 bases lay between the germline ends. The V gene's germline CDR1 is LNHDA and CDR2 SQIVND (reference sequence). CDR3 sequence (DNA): TGTGCCAGCAAGAGACAGGCCTACACCGGGGAGCTGTTTTTT. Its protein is CASKRQAYTGELFF.

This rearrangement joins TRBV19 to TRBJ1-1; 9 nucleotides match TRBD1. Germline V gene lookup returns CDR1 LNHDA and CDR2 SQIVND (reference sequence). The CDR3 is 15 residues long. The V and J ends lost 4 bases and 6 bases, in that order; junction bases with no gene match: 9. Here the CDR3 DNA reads TGTGCCAGTAGTAAATGGGAACAGGGGGCCTCTGAAGCTTTCTTT. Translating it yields CASSKWEQGASEAFF.

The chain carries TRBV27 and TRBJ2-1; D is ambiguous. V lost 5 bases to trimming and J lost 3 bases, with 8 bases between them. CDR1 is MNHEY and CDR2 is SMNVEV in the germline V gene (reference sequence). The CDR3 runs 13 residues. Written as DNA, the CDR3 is TGTGCCAGCAGTCCGGCAGGCTACAATGAGCAGTTCTTC. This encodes CASSPAGYNEQFF.